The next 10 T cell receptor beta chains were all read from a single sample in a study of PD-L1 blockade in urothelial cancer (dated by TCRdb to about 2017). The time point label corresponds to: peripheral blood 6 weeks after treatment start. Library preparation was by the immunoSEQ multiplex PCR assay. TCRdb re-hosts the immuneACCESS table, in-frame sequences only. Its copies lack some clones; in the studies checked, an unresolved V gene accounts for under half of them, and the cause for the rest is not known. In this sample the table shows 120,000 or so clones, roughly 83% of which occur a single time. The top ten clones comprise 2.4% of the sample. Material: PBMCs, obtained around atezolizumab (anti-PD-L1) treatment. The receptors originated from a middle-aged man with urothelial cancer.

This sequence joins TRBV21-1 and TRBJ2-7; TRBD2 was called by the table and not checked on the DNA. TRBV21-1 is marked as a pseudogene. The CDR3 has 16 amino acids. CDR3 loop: CASSKGASGRHYEQYF. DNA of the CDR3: TGTGCCAGCAGCAAAGGGGCTAGCGGGAGGCACTACGAGCAGTACTTC.

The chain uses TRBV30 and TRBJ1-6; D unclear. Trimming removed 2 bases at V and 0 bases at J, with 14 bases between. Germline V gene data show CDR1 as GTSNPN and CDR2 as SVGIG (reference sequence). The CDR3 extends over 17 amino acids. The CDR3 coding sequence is TGTGCCTGGAGTCCAGGACGGACTAGCTCCTATAATTCACCCCTCCACTTT. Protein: CAWSPGRTSSYNSPLHF.

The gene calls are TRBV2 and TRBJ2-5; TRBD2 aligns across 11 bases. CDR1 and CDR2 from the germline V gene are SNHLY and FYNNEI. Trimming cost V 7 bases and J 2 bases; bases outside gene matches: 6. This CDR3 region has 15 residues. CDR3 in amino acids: CASKGTSGPQETQYF. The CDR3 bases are TGTGCCAGCAAGGGGACTAGCGGACCACAAGAGACCCAGTACTTC. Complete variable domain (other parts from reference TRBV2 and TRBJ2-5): EPEVTQTPSHQVTQMGQEVILRCVPISNHLYFYWYRQILGQKVEFLVSFYNNEISEKSEIFDDQFSVERPDGSNFTLKIRSTKLEDSAMYFCASKGTSGPQETQYFGPGTRLLVL.

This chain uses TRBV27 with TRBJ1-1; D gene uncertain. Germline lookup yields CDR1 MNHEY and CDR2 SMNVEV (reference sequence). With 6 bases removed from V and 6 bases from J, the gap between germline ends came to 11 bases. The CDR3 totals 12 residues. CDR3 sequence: CASSSWRSEAFF. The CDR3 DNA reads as TGTGCCAGCAGCTCCTGGAGGTCTGAAGCTTTCTTT.

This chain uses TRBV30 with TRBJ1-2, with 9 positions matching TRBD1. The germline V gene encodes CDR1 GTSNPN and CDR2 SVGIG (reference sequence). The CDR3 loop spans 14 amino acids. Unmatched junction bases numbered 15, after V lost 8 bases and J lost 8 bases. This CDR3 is CARQITGGAGGYTF. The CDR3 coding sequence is TGTGCCCGCCAAATAACAGGGGGCGCGGGCGGCTACACCTTC.

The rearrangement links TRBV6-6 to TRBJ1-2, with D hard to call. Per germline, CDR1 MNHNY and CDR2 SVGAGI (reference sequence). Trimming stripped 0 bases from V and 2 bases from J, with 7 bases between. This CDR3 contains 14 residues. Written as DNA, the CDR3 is TGTGCCAGCAGTTACTCGATGGGCAACTATGGCTACACCTTC. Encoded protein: CASSYSMGNYGYTF.

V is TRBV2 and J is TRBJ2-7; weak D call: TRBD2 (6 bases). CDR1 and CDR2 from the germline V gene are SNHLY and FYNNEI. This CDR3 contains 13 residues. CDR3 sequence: CATCRESSYEQYF. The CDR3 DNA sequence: TGTGCGACCTGCCGGGAGTCATCATACGAGCAGTACTTC. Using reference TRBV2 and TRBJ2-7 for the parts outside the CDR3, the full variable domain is EPEVTQTPSHQVTQMGQEVILRCVPISNHLYFYWYRQILGQKVEFLVSFYNNEISEKSEIFDDQFSVERPDGSNFTLKIRSTKLEDSAMYFCATCRESSYEQYFGPGTRLTVT.

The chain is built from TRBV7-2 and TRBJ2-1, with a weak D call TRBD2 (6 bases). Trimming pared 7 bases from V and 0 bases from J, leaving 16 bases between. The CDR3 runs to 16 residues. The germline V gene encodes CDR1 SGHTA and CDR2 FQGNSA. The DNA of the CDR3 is TGTGCCAGCACCCCTTGGCGGGACCGCTCCTACAATGAGCAGTTCTTC. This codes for CASTPWRDRSYNEQFF.

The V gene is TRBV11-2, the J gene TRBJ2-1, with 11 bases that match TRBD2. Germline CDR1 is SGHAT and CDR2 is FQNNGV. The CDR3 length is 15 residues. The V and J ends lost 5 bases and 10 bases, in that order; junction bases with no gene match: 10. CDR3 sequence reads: CASSPRLAGTLEQFF. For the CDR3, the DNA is TGTGCCAGCAGCCCCCGACTAGCGGGAACACTGGAGCAGTTCTTC.

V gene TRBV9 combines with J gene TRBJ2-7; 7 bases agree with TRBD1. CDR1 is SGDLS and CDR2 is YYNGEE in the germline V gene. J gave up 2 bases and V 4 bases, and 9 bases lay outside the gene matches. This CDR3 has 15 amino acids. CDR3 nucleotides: TGTGCCAGCAGCTCCCAGACCGGGACAGCCTACGAGCAGTACTTC. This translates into CASSSQTGTAYEQYF. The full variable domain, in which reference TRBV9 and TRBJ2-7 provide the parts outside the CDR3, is DSGVTQTPKHLITATGQRVTLRCSPRSGDLSVYWYQQSLDQGLQFLIQYYNGEERAKGNILERFSAQQFPDLHSELNLSSLELGDSALYFCASSSQTGTAYEQYFGPGTRLTVT.